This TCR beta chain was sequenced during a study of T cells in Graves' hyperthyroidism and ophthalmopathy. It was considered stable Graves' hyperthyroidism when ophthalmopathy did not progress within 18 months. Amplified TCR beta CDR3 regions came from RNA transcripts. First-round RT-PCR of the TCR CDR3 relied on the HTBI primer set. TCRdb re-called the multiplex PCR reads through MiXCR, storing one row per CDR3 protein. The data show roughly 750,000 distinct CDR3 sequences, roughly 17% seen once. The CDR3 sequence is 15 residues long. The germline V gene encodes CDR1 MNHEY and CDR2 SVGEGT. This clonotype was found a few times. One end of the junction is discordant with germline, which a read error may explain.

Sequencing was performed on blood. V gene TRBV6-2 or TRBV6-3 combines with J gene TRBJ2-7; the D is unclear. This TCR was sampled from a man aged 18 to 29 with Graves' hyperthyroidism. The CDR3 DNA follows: TGTACCAGCAGTGCAAGTGGCTCTTACTCCTACGAGCAGTACTTC. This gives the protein CTSSASGSYSYEQYF.